The 32 T cell receptor beta chains in this list originate from one sample, sequenced in a study of breast tumors, draining lymph nodes, adjacent tissues. MiXCR, applied by TCRdb to the multiplex PCR reads, yields one record per CDR3 protein. The data show about 21,000 distinct CDR3 sequences, with approximately 49% seen just once and around 7.8% held by the top ten. The sequencing input was breast tumor tissue. The receptors originated from a female donor with breast cancer. Some clones in this sample may be carry-over from other donors' samples.

This clonotype came up once. This rearrangement joins TRBV5-8 to TRBJ2-2; the D gene is possibly TRBD2 (5 bases). The germline V gene encodes CDR1 SGHTS and CDR2 YDEGEE. This CDR3 has 13 amino acids. V was clipped by 4 bases and J by 8 bases, with 12 bases between them. CDR3 sequence reads: CASSQGRGGELFF. DNA for the CDR3: TGTGCCAGCAGCCAAGGGCGAGGGGGGGAGCTGTTTTTT.

This clonotype was detected a few times. The chain has TRBV20-1 and TRBJ2-3; TRBD2 matches at 13 bases. The CDR3 totals 15 residues. V lost 6 bases, J lost 4 bases, and 7 bases stayed unmatched. The V gene's germline CDR1 is DFQATT and CDR2 SNEGSKA (reference sequence). CDR3 protein: CSAEGLAGEADTQYF. Here the CDR3 DNA reads TGCAGTGCGGAAGGACTAGCGGGAGAGGCAGATACGCAGTATTTT.

This clonotype has at least ten counts. J is TRBJ1-2 and V is TRBV18, with TRBD1 as a possible D gene (6 bases). V dropped 6 bases and J dropped 2 bases, with 19 bases sitting between them. This CDR3 is 16 amino acids long. CDR1 is KGHSH and CDR2 is LQKENI in the germline V gene. Here the CDR3 DNA reads TGTGCCAGCTCCCTGGAGGGGGGCACCCGAAACTATGGCTACACCTTC. Translating it yields CASSLEGGTRNYGYTF.

In its sample, this clonotype is medium-sized. Since a much larger clone is just one base distant, this may be a read error. The CDR3 sequence is CSARDSQTVPYEQYF. In nucleotides, the CDR3 is TGCAGTGCTAGAGATTCACAGACAGTCCCCTACGAGCAGTACTTC. The V and J genes are TRBV20-1 and TRBJ2-7; perhaps TRBD1 as D (5 bases). CDR1 and CDR2 from the germline V gene are DFQATT and SNEGSKA (reference sequence). This CDR3 comprises 15 residues. The V gene lost 0 bases and the J gene lost 2 bases, with 14 bases spanning the gap.

The gene calls are TRBV5-6 and TRBJ1-3; D uncertain. Trimming shortened V by 0 bases and J by 1 base, and 5 bases separated the two germline ends. This CDR3 has 14 amino acids. Germline-derived CDR1 and CDR2 are SGHDT and YYEEEE. CDR3 loop: CASSLGQSGNTIYF. Written as DNA, the CDR3 is TGTGCCAGCAGCTTGGGCCAGTCTGGAAACACCATATATTTT. Together with reference TRBV5-6 and TRBJ1-3, the CDR3 gives the full variable domain: DAGVTQSPTHLIKTRGQQVTLRCSPKSGHDTVSWYQQALGQGPQFIFQYYEEEERQRGNFPDRFSGHQFPNYSSELNVNALLLGDSALYLCASSLGQSGNTIYFGEGSWLTVV.

In this sample, this clonotype turned up many times. A much larger clone lies a single base off, so this may be a read error. DNA of the CDR3: TGTGCCAGCAGCGTGTCGGGGAGCGCCAATTCACCCCCCCACTTT. This sequence encodes CASSVSGSANSPPHF. The chain recombines TRBV9 with TRBJ1-6; no clear D. This CDR3 spans 15 amino acids. Germline-derived CDR1 and CDR2 are SGDLS and YYNGEE.

The gene calls are TRBV12-3 or TRBV12-4 and TRBJ2-1; no firm D call. V was pared by 1 base and J by 6 bases, with 4 bases between. The CDR3 runs 12 residues. The CDR3 nucleotides read TGTGCCAGCAGTTTAGGCGGCAATGAGCAGTTCTTC. Protein sequence: CASSLGGNEQFF.

This clonotype was seen repeatedly, ten times or more. The gene calls are TRBV6-1 and TRBJ1-2; D uncertain. Germline V gives CDR1 MNHNS, CDR2 SASEGT. Trimming took 2 bases from V and 6 from J, leaving 16 bases between them. This CDR3 has 15 amino acids. CDR3 bases: TGTGCCAGCAGTGAATCGGTCGGAGAGGGCCATGGCTACACCTTC. As protein: CASSESVGEGHGYTF.

Concerning this clonotype: One junction end does not reproduce the germline sequence, and a read error may be involved. The chain is built from TRBV12-5 and TRBJ2-1, with D possibly being TRBD1 (6 bases). The CDR3 length is 14 residues. Germline CDR1 reads LGHNT; CDR2 reads FRNRAP. DNA for the CDR3: TGTGTTAGTGGTTTGAAGCCCAGGGGCCATGAGCAGTTCTTC. This sequence encodes CVSGLKPRGHEQFF.

This chain uses TRBV29-1 with TRBJ2-3, with D perhaps TRBD1 or TRBD2 (5 bases each). V was clipped by 3 bases and J by 0 bases, with 10 bases between them. Germline V gene sequence: CDR1 SQVTM, CDR2 ANQGSEA. This CDR3 contains 14 residues. CDR3 nucleotide sequence: TGCAGCGTTGAGAGGGGATGGAGCACAGATACGCAGTATTTT. Translation gives CSVERGWSTDTQYF.

The chain employs TRBV20-1 and TRBJ2-7; the match to TRBD2 covers 12 bases. Germline V gene sequence: CDR1 DFQATT, CDR2 SNEGSKA (reference sequence). This CDR3 spans 15 amino acids. The V segment lost 6 bases and the J segment 0 bases; nucleotides outside the gene matches: 6. The CDR3: CSAEGLAGTSYEQYF. The DNA for the CDR3 is TGCAGTGCGGAAGGACTAGCGGGGACCTCCTACGAGCAGTACTTC.

This clonotype was seen repeatedly, ten times or more. The rearrangement uses TRBV7-9 and TRBJ1-4, with D perhaps matching TRBD1 (5 bases). Germline V lookup: CDR1 SEHNR, CDR2 FQNEAQ (reference sequence). Between the trimmed V and J ends, which lost 5 bases and 8 bases, there was a span of 30 bases. The CDR3 extends over 19 amino acids. The CDR3 DNA sequence: TGTGCCAGCAGCAAAAAAAGCCTGGGACGGCTTCGTTTTCGCGAAAAACTGTTTTTT. Encoded protein: CASSKKSLGRLRFREKLFF.

The V call is TRBV6-1, the J call TRBJ2-2; a possible D gene is TRBD2 (7 bases). The CDR3 has 16 residues. The germline V gene has CDR1 MNHNS and CDR2 SASEGT. V lost 8 bases and J 8 bases, leaving 24 bases between the germline ends. CDR3: CASPRGAGGATGELFF. CDR3 DNA sequence: TGTGCCAGCCCCCGGGGGGCTGGCGGGGCCACTGGGGAGCTGTTTTTT.

A word on this clonotype: The final CDR3 position lacks the conserved phenylalanine or tryptophan, pointing to a likely read error. No DNA is shown, since the ends of the CDR3 on it are uncertain; the CDR3 is the one TCRdb lists. J is TRBJ2-1 and V is TRBV5-8; the DNA was not compared with TRBD1, the D call given in the table. The germline V gene has CDR1 SGHTS and CDR2 YDEGEE. The CDR3 is 16 amino acids long, termini counted. This chain's CDR3 is CASSSRQAGRGYTFGS.

This clonotype was seen ten or more times. The chain employs TRBV15 and TRBJ2-5; 11 bases are a match to TRBD2. With 5 bases clipped from V and 5 bases from J, the junction kept 7 bases outside the gene matches. CDR3 length: 15 amino acids. Germline V gives CDR1 LNHNV, CDR2 YYDKDF (reference sequence). CDR3 in amino acids: CATSGLAGGGETQYF. The CDR3 DNA follows: TGTGCCACCAGCGGGCTAGCGGGAGGTGGGGAGACCCAGTACTTC. The full variable domain, with the rest looked up from reference TRBV15 and TRBJ2-5, is DAMVIQNPRYQVTQFGKPVTLSCSQTLNHNVMYWYQQKSSQAPKLLFHYYDKDFNNEADTPDNFQSRRPNTSFCFLDIRSPGLGDTAMYLCATSGLAGGGETQYFGPGTRLLVL.

This clonotype was recorded at least ten times. The germline gene is not matched at one end of the junction; a read error may be the cause. The J gene is TRBJ1-3, the V gene TRBV6-5; D is perhaps TRBD1 (5 bases). Germline V gives CDR1 MNHEY, CDR2 SVGAGI. The CDR3 spans 16 residues. This CDR3 reads CASSHSQEGSGNTIYF. In nucleotides, the CDR3 is TGTGCCAGCAGTCACTCGCAGGAGGGGTCTGGAAACACCATATATTTT.

This clonotype ranks as medium-sized (0.01 to 0.1%). V gene TRBV4-1 combines with J gene TRBJ2-5; D perhaps matches TRBD1 (5 bases). This CDR3 has 15 amino acids. Per germline, CDR1 MGHRA and CDR2 YSYEKL. Trimming took 4 bases from V and 0 from J, leaving 12 bases between them. This CDR3 is CASSLGVRDQETQYF. CDR3 nucleotide sequence: TGCGCCAGCAGCCTAGGGGTAAGGGACCAAGAGACCCAGTACTTC.

Many counts were recorded for this clonotype. The chain recombines TRBV6-1 with TRBJ2-5; 9 positions agree with TRBD2. Looked up from germline, CDR1 is MNHNS and CDR2 is SASEGT. J lost 1 base, V lost 1 base, and 1 base had no gene match. There are 15 residues in the CDR3. In DNA, the CDR3 is TGTGCCAGCAGTGAAGAAGCGGGAGGCCAAGAGACCCAGTACTTC. Protein sequence: CASSEEAGGQETQYF.

This clonotype was observed at least ten times. The CDR3 coding sequence is TGTGCCAGCAGCCCCGCACCCGGGAGGAGGGCCAAAAACATTCAGTACTTC. Translated: CASSPAPGRRAKNIQYF. The rearrangement uses TRBV5-8 and TRBJ2-4, with 7 positions matching TRBD2. Per germline, CDR1 SGHTS and CDR2 YDEGEE. The trim removed 4 bases at V and 1 base at J, leaving 11 bases unmatched. The CDR3 is 17 amino acids.

This clonotype was detected ten times or more. Just one base apart from a much larger clone, this may be a read error. This sequence joins TRBV5-6 and TRBJ2-7, with D unresolved. The germline V gene encodes CDR1 SGHDT and CDR2 YYEEEE. The CDR3 is 15 residues long. The V end was cut by 4 bases, the J end by 6 bases, with 20 bases between. CDR3 loop: CASSTGDARLSEQYF. The DNA for the CDR3 is TGTGCCAGCAGCACCGGAGACGCCCGACTCTCCGAGCAGTACTTC. Full variable domain (outside the CDR3, taken from reference TRBV5-6 and TRBJ2-7): DAGVTQSPTHLIKTRGQQVTLRCSPKSGHDTVSWYQQALGQGPQFIFQYYEEEERQRGNFPDRFSGHQFPNYSSELNVNALLLGDSALYLCASSTGDARLSEQYFGPGTRLTVT.

The chain combines TRBV20-1 with TRBJ2-7; 13 nucleotides align to TRBD2. The V gene's germline CDR1 is DFQATT and CDR2 SNEGSKA (reference sequence). The CDR3 is made up of 15 amino acids. With V trimmed by 3 bases and J by 2 bases, 4 bases remained unmatched. The CDR3 nucleotides read TGCAGTGCTAGGGGACTAGCGGGAAACGCCTACGAGCAGTACTTC. Protein: CSARGLAGNAYEQYF.

This clonotype was detected many times. The chain couples TRBV6-5 to TRBJ2-3, with 9 positions matching TRBD2. CDR1 is MNHEY, CDR2 SVGAGI, per germline. The CDR3 spans 15 residues. The V segment lost 6 bases and the J segment 3 bases; nucleotides outside the gene matches: 7. Written as DNA, the CDR3 is TGTGCCAGCAGCTTTAGCGGGAGCAGAACAGATACGCAGTATTTT. Translated, it gives CASSFSGSRTDTQYF.

Regarding this clonotype: This may stem from a read error, because a much larger clone lies one nucleotide away. The V call is TRBV11-2, the J call TRBJ1-1; D remains unclear. Trimming took 3 bases from V and 0 from J, leaving 8 bases between them. Per germline, CDR1 SGHAT and CDR2 FQNNGV. CDR3 length: 14 residues. CDR3 loop: CASSFGRLNTEAFF. CDR3 coding DNA: TGTGCCAGCAGCTTTGGGAGGTTGAACACTGAAGCTTTCTTT.

This clonotype is termed medium-sized (0.01 to 0.1%). The chain is built from TRBV20-1 and TRBJ2-1; 10 positions match TRBD2. V lost 6 bases, J lost 6 bases, and 8 bases stayed unmatched. CDR3 length: 14 residues. Germline V gene sequence: CDR1 DFQATT, CDR2 SNEGSKA (reference sequence). The CDR3 bases are TGCAGTGCACGAGCGGGAGGGCCTTTCAATGAGCAGTTCTTC. It codes for CSARAGGPFNEQFF.

The table lists this clonotype with many counts. A read error may be the cause here, since a much bigger clone is one base away. The chain uses TRBV20-1 and TRBJ2-1; 8 bases fit TRBD2. The CDR3 totals 14 residues. CDR1 DFQATT and CDR2 SNEGSKA come from the germline V gene (reference sequence). With 5 bases clipped from V and 10 bases from J, the junction kept 13 bases outside the gene matches. CDR3: CSAWTSQAPAEQFF. The DNA of the CDR3 is TGCAGTGCTTGGACTAGCCAGGCCCCGGCGGAGCAGTTCTTC.

The chain employs TRBV20-1 and TRBJ2-5; a weak D match, TRBD1 (8 bases). In germline, CDR1 is DFQATT, CDR2 SNEGSKA (reference sequence). Trimming took 5 bases from V and 6 from J, leaving 22 bases between them. This CDR3 comprises 15 residues. CDR3 protein: CSAFRYRGGRQTQYF. As DNA, the CDR3 is TGCAGTGCTTTTCGCTACAGGGGGGGCAGACAGACCCAGTACTTC.

CDR3: CASSFGWEQYF. The DNA for the CDR3 is TGTGCCAGCAGTTTCGGCTGGGAGCAGTACTTC. The J gene is TRBJ2-7, the V gene TRBV12-3 or TRBV12-4, with D uncertain. This CDR3 contains 11 residues. Trimming removed 3 bases from V and 7 bases from J, with 7 bases in between.

This clonotype has only one observation. This clone may be a read error of a much larger clone one base away. The V and J genes are TRBV6-2 or TRBV6-3 and TRBJ2-2; D may be TRBD2 (5 bases). Germline values: CDR1 MNHEY, CDR2 SVGEGT. The CDR3 spans 13 residues. The CDR3, as DNA: TGTGCCAGCAGTCCGCATGCGGCCGGGAAGCTGTTTTTT. This translates into CASSPHAAGKLFF.

This clonotype was detected once. A junction boundary mismatches the germline segment, possibly from a read error. The CDR3: CASSHQDEKLFF. The CDR3 bases are TGCGCCAGCAGCCACCAGGATGAAAAACTGTTTTTT. The chain has TRBV7-9 and TRBJ1-4; no firm D call. Germline V gives CDR1 SEHNR, CDR2 FQNEAQ (reference sequence). The length of the CDR3 is 12 residues.

By share, this clonotype counts as medium-sized. This rearrangement joins TRBV30 to TRBJ1-6; D is perhaps TRBD1 (6 bases). Germline assignment: CDR1 GTSNPN and CDR2 SVGIG (reference sequence). This CDR3 region has 15 residues. Trimming shortened V by 3 bases and J by 13 bases, and 22 bases separated the two germline ends. This CDR3 reads CAWRIPGQSEFPLHF. The CDR3 DNA is TGTGCCTGGAGGATACCGGGACAATCAGAATTTCCCCTCCACTTT.

This clonotype was seen many times. It may be a read error: a sequence one base away is much more abundant. V gene TRBV6-2 or TRBV6-3 combines with J gene TRBJ2-7; D is undetermined. The CDR3 covers 13 residues. Germline V lookup: CDR1 MNHEY, CDR2 SVGEGT. With 5 bases removed from V and 6 bases from J, the gap between germline ends came to 14 bases. The CDR3 loop is CASSPDFSGEQYF. As DNA, the CDR3 is TGTGCCAGCAGTCCTGACTTCTCGGGCGAGCAGTACTTC.

Points on this clonotype: A single base separates this from a much larger clone, so it may be a read error. This rearrangement joins TRBV25-1 to TRBJ1-1; 10 nucleotides align to TRBD1. CDR1 MGHDK and CDR2 SYGVNS come from the germline V gene. The CDR3 spans 15 residues. CDR3 in amino acids: CASREDRGASTEALF. Here the CDR3 DNA reads TGTGCCAGCAGAGAGGACAGGGGGGCTAGCACTGAAGCTCTCTTT.